This T cell receptor (beta chain) appears in the sequencing data of a study of CDR3 diversity in severe acne. Germline-derived CDR1 and CDR2 are SGDLS and YYNGEE. The ends lost 4 bases at V and 1 base at J; junction bases unmatched: 8. This CDR3 contains 17 residues. Via MiXCR, TCRdb re-called the PCR reads, giving one row per CDR3 protein. The sample contains about 85,000 distinct CDR3 sequences, about 50% of which appear only once. The sample comprised blood. This receptor was taken from a male donor in good health, serving as a control. The chain uses TRBV9 and TRBJ2-6; 7 bases match TRBD1. In nucleotides, the CDR3 is TGTGCCAGCAGCCCAACCACGACAGGGTCTGGGGCCAACGTCCTGACTTTC. Translated, it gives CASSPTTTGSGANVLTF.